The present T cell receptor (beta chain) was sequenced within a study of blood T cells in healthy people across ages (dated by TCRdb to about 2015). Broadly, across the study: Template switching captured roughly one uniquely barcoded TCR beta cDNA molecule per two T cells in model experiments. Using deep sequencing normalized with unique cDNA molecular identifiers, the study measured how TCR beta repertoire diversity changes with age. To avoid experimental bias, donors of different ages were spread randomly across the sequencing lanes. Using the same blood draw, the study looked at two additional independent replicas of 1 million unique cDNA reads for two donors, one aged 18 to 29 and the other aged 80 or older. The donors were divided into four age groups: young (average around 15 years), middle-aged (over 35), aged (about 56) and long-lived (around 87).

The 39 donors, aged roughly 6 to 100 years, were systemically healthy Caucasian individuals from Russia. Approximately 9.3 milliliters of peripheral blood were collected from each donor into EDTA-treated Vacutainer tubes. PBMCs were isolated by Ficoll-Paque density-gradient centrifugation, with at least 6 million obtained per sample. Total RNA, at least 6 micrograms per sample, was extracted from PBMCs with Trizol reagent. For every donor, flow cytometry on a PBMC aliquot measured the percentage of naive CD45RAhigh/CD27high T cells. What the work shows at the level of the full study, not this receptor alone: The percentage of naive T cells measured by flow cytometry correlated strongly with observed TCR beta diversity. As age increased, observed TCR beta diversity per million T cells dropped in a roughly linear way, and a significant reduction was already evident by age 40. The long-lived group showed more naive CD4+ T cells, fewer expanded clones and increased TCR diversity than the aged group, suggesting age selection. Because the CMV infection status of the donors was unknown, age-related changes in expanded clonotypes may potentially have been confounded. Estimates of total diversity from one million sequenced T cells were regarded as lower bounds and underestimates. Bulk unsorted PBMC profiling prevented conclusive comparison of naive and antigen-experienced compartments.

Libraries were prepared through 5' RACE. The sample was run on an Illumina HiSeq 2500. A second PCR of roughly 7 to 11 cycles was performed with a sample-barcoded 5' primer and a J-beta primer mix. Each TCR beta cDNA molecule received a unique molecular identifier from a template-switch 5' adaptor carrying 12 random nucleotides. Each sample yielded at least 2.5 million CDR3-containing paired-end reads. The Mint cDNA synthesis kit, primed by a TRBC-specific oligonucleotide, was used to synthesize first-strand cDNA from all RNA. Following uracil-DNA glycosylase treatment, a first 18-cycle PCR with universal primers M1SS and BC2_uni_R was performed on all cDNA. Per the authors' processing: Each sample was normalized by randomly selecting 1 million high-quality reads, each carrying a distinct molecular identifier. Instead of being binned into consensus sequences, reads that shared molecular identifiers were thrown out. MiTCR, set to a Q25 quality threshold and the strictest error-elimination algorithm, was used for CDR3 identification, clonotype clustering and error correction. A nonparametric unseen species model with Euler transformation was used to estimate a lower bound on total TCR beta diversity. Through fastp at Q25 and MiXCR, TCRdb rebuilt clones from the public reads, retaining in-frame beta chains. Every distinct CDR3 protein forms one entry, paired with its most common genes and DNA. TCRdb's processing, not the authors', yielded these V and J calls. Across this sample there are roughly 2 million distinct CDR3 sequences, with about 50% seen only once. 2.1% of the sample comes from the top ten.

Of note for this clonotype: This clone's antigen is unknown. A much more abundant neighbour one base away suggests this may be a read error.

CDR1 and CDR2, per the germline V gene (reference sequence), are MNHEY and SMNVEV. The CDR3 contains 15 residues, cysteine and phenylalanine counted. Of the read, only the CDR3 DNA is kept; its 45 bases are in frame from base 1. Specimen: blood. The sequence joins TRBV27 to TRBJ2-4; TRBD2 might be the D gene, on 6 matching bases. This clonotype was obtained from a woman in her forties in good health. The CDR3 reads CASSLGALAKTIQYF. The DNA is TGTGCCAGCAGTTTAGGGGCACTAGCCAAAACCATTCAGTACTTC.